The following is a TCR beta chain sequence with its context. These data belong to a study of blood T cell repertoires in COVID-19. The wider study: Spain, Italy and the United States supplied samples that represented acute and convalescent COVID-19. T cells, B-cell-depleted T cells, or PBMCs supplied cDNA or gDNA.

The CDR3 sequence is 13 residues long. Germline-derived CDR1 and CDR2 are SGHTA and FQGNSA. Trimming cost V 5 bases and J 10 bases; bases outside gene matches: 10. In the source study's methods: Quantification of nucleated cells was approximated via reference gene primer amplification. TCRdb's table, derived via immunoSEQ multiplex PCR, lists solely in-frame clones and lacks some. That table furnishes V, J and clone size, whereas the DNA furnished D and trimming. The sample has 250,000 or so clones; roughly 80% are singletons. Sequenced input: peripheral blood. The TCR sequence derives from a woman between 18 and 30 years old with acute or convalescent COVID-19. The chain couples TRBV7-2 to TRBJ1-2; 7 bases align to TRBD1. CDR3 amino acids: CASSILNRGVYTF. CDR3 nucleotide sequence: TGTGCCAGCAGCATACTAAACAGGGGCGTCTACACCTTC.